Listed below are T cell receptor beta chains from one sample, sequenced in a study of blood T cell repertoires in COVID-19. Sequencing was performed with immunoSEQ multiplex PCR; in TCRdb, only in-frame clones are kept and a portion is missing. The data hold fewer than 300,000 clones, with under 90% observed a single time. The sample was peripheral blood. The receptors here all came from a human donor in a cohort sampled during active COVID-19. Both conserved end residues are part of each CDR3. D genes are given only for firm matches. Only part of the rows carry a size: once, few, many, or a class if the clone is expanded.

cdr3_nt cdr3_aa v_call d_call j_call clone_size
TGTGCCAGCAGCAAATCCAGGACAGCAAATGAAAAACTGTTTTTT CASSKSRTANEKLFF TRBV21-1 NA TRBJ1-4 NA
TGTGCCAGCAGAGGGACAGATAAGAACACTGAAGCTTTCTTT CASRGTDKNTEAFF TRBV28 TRBD1 TRBJ1-1 NA
TGTGCCAGCAGCCAGGCTCTGGGACTAGCGGGATCCAATGAGCAGTTCTTC CASSQALGLAGSNEQFF TRBV3-1/TRBV3-2 TRBD2 TRBJ2-1 once
TGCAGCGGAATGACAGGACGCTACGAGCAGTACTTC CSGMTGRYEQYF TRBV29-1 NA TRBJ2-7 few
TGTGCCAGCAGTCCAGTCCCGGGACAGGGTTGGAATAATGAAAAACTGTTTTTT CASSPVPGQGWNNEKLFF TRBV27 TRBD1 TRBJ1-4 NA
TGTGCCAGCAGTTCGCCTCGGACATATAGCTCCTACGAGCAGTACTTC CASSSPRTYSSYEQYF TRBV28 NA TRBJ2-7 NA
TGTGCCAGCAGCCCCATAGGGACTAGCGGGATATCCCTTAGCACAGATACGCAGTATTTT CASSPIGTSGISLSTDTQYF TRBV6-2/TRBV6-3 TRBD2 TRBJ2-3 NA
TGTGCCAGTAGTATATCCGCAGCCCTAGGCCAAGAGACCCAGTACTTC CASSISAALGQETQYF TRBV19 NA TRBJ2-5 NA
TGCGCCAGCAGCCAGGGGACATCAACCCCTTATGGCTACACCTTC CASSQGTSTPYGYTF TRBV4-3 NA TRBJ1-2 NA
TGTGCCAGCAGCTTGTCCTTAAGAGCTATCACCGGGGAGCTGTTTTTT CASSLSLRAITGELFF TRBV5-4 NA TRBJ2-2 few
TGTGCCAGCAGTCCAGGCCCTATAGCGGCCCAAGAGACCCAGTACTTC CASSPGPIAAQETQYF TRBV6-2/TRBV6-3 NA TRBJ2-5 NA
TGCGCCAGCAGGGGACTAGCGGTTCCCGGGGGAGCCAAAAACATTCAGTACTTC CASRGLAVPGGAKNIQYF TRBV10-1 TRBD2 TRBJ2-4 NA
TGTGCCACCAGTGATTTTGGCAGGGCGGAAGATACGCAGTATTTT CATSDFGRAEDTQYF TRBV24-1 NA TRBJ2-3 NA
TGTGCCAGCAGCTCCAGGGAATGGGCCTGGTATCTCTTCTTT CASSSREWAWYLFF TRBV5-4 NA TRBJ1-1 NA
TGTGCCAGCAGTTACTCGATTTTGGCAGTTGGGACCCAGTACTTC CASSYSILAVGTQYF TRBV6-6 NA TRBJ2-5 NA
TGTGCCAGCAGCTTACTAGCTCCCGGGGAGCTGTTTTTT CASSLLAPGELFF TRBV7-2 NA TRBJ2-2 NA
TGTGCCAGCAGCCCTGGGGGACTCCACAATTGGGGCGATGAGCAGTTCTTC CASSPGGLHNWGDEQFF TRBV7-6 NA TRBJ2-1 NA
TGTGCCAGCAGCGTTCGCGCCGGGACAGACTATGGCTACACCTTC CASSVRAGTDYGYTF TRBV9 TRBD1 TRBJ1-2 NA
TGTGCCAGCAGCCAAGTTGGGGCAAGCTTTTACACTGAAGCTTTCTTT CASSQVGASFYTEAFF TRBV14 NA TRBJ1-1 NA
TGTGCCACCAGCAGAGAATTAGCGGGAGTGACCAAAAACATTCAGTACTTC CATSRELAGVTKNIQYF TRBV15 TRBD2 TRBJ2-4 NA
TGTGCCAGTAGTGCGGACACATACACAGATACGCAGTATTTT CASSADTYTDTQYF TRBV19 NA TRBJ2-3 once
TGCGCCAGCAGGGACAGGGGGCGTCCCCCCTACGAGCAGTACTTC CASRDRGRPPYEQYF TRBV23-1 TRBD1 TRBJ2-7 NA
TGCGCCAGCAGCATAAACCCGACTAGCGGGTACACAGATACGCAGTATTTT CASSINPTSGYTDTQYF TRBV5-1 TRBD2 TRBJ2-3 NA
TGTGCCAGCAGATCCCGGGACAACTCCTACGAGCAGTACTTC CASRSRDNSYEQYF TRBV6-6 NA TRBJ2-7 NA
TGCGCCAGCAGCTTACAGGGTGACTATGGCTACACCTTC CASSLQGDYGYTF TRBV5-1 NA TRBJ1-2 NA
TGTGCCAGCAGCTCCCCGCGACAGGGCGAGGAACTGTTTTTT CASSSPRQGEELFF TRBV5-4 TRBD1 TRBJ1-4 once
TGTGCCAGCAGTTCCCCGACCAGGCAAGAGACCCAGTACTTC CASSSPTRQETQYF TRBV28 NA TRBJ2-5 NA
TGTGCCAGCAGCTTAGACAGGCCGGGACAGACTGAAGCTTTCTTT CASSLDRPGQTEAFF TRBV7-9 TRBD1 TRBJ1-1 NA
TGCGCCAGCAGCCGGACGGGAGCTAGCACAGATACGCAGTATTTT CASSRTGASTDTQYF TRBV5-1 NA TRBJ2-3 NA
TGTGCCAGTAGTACCCTCACAGATACGCAGTATTTT CASSTLTDTQYF TRBV19 NA TRBJ2-3 NA
TGCGCCAGCAGCCTTAGCGGGAAAGTGAGCACCGGGGAGCTGTTTTTT CASSLSGKVSTGELFF TRBV5-1 TRBD2 TRBJ2-2 NA
TGCGCCAGCAGCTTGTATCAGGGTGGGGCCAACGTCCTGACTTTC CASSLYQGGANVLTF TRBV5-1 NA TRBJ2-6 NA
TGTGCCAGCAGCGTTAGTATCTCAGGGGCCCTAGAAGCTTTCTTT CASSVSISGALEAFF TRBV9 NA TRBJ1-1 NA
TGTGCCAGCAGCAGCAGCATACCGGGACAGGGATCGGTGAGGCTTCCGGACACCATATATTTT CASSSSIPGQGSVRLPDTIYF TRBV7-9 TRBD1 TRBJ1-3 NA
TGTGCCAGCGGGCCCTCCTACAATGAGCAGTTCTTC CASGPSYNEQFF TRBV28 NA TRBJ2-1 NA
TGTGCCAGCACCCCGGGACTAGCGGACTACAATGAGCAGTTCTTC CASTPGLADYNEQFF TRBV5-8 TRBD2 TRBJ2-1 NA
TGTGCCAGCAGCACCGGGACTAGCGGTAACACCGGGGAGCTGTTTTTT CASSTGTSGNTGELFF TRBV5-4 TRBD2 TRBJ2-2 NA
TGTGCCAGCAGCTTATCGTTGACGGGTGAGACCCAGTACTTC CASSLSLTGETQYF TRBV7-8 NA TRBJ2-5 NA
TGCGCCAGCAGCTTGGAAACTAGCGGGGGGTTCGCTGATGAGCAGTTCTTC CASSLETSGGFADEQFF TRBV5-1 TRBD2 TRBJ2-1 NA
TGCGCCAGCAGCTACGGTGCCGGGAACTATGGCTACACCTTC CASSYGAGNYGYTF TRBV4-3 NA TRBJ1-2 NA
TGTGCCAGCAGTGAGACCCGGACAGGGTTCTACGAGCAGTACTTC CASSETRTGFYEQYF TRBV6-1 TRBD1 TRBJ2-7 NA
TGTGCCAGCAGCTCCGGACTAGCGGGATCGGACGAGCAGTACTTC CASSSGLAGSDEQYF TRBV5-4 TRBD2 TRBJ2-7 NA
TGTGCCAGCAGCCAAGAAACAGGGAATAGCAATCAGCCCCAGCATTTT CASSQETGNSNQPQHF TRBV14 NA TRBJ1-5 NA
TGTGCCAGTAGCCAATCCGGGACTAGCGGGGACGCTAGCACAGATACGCAGTATTTT CASSQSGTSGDASTDTQYF TRBV19 TRBD2 TRBJ2-3 NA
TGTGCCACACAGGGGAACAATCAGCCCCAGCATTTT CATQGNNQPQHF TRBV12-3/TRBV12-4 TRBD1 TRBJ1-5 NA
TGTGCCAGCAGTGAAAGCTTGGGGAGCTACGAGCAGTACTTC CASSESLGSYEQYF TRBV2 NA TRBJ2-7 NA
TGTGCCAGCTCACCACCTGAGAAGTACAATGAGCAGTTCTTC CASSPPEKYNEQFF TRBV18 NA TRBJ2-1 NA
TGTGCCAGTAGTATAGAAGACAGTCCCAATCAGCCCCAGCATTTT CASSIEDSPNQPQHF TRBV19 NA TRBJ1-5 NA
TGTGCCAGTAGTATTAACAACAACTATGGCTACACCTTC CASSINNNYGYTF TRBV19 NA TRBJ1-2 NA
TGTGCCAGTACCCCACTCGTCGGGGTCTCTGGAAACACCATATATTTT CASTPLVGVSGNTIYF TRBV19 NA TRBJ1-3 NA
TGTGCCAGCAGTTTCTCCCTATACAATGAGCAGTTCTTC CASSFSLYNEQFF TRBV28 NA TRBJ2-1 NA